This T cell receptor (beta chain) was sequenced in a study of cytomegalovirus exposure and HLA in healthy donors. Whole-study findings and limits: As was reported, the HLA-A and HLA-B alleles of most subjects were accurately predicted from TCR beta sequences. Sequencing likely generated an artifact that appeared as a cluster of highly shared sequence variants. As a later analysis showed, several of the most significant clusters appeared to be linked to common viral pathogens.

A note on this clone: The antigen is unknown.

Donors were nominally healthy when sampled, though unrecorded immune exposures were likely. Germline loops: CDR1 SGHTA, CDR2 FQGNSA. CDR3 length: 19 residues. The V and J ends lost 1 base and 0 bases respectively, with 22 bases between them. Both 60 Vbeta primers and 13 Jbeta primers went into the PCR. Profiling relied on immunoSEQ multiplex PCR, and the TCRdb table lists in-frame clones only, not all of them. The data contain 130,000 or so clones, about four fifths of them singletons. The TCR originated in a male donor in good health and CMV-seronegative. V usage is TRBV7-2 and J usage is TRBJ2-7; D possibly corresponds to TRBD1 (5 bases). Sequenced input: PBMCs. The CDR3 is CASSLGGITRALNSYEQYF. CDR3 in DNA: TGTGCCAGCAGCTTAGGGGGCATAACTCGGGCACTGAACTCCTACGAGCAGTACTTC.